One T cell receptor beta chain is described in this entry. Germline V lookup: CDR1 SGDLS, CDR2 YYNGEE. V gave up 0 bases and J gave up 7 bases, with 26 bases separating them. The length of the CDR3 is 19 residues. The sample is drawn from a study of cytomegalovirus exposure and HLA in healthy donors. The PCR was carried out with 60 Vbeta primers and 13 Jbeta primers. Using immunoSEQ multiplex PCR, the repertoire was profiled, and TCRdb retains in-frame clones only, with some absent. The data contain under 200,000 clones, 65% to 90% of them singletons. The chain employs TRBV9 and TRBJ2-1; a weak D match, TRBD1 (6 bases). This receptor was identified in a woman under 30 in good health and CMV-seronegative. Sequences were obtained from PBMCs. Here the CDR3 DNA reads TGTGCCAGCAGCGTAGCTACGTCCCGGACCTATGGGGGCTTTAATGAGCAGTTCTTC. Protein: CASSVATSRTYGGFNEQFF.